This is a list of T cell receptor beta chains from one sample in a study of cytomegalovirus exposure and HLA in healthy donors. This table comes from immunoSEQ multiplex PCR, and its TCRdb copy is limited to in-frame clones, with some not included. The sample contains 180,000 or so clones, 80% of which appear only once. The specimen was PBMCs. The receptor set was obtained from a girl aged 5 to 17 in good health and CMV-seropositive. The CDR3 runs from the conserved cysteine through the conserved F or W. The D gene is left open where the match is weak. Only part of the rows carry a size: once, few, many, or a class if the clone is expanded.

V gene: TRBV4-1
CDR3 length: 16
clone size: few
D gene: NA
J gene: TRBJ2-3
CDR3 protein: CASSGQRGTATDTQYF
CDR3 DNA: TGCGCCAGCAGCGGGCAACGGGGGACAGCCACAGATACGCAGTATTTT

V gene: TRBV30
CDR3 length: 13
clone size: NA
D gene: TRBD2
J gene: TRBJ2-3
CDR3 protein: CAWSGRFTDTQYF
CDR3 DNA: TGTGCCTGGAGCGGGAGGTTCACAGATACGCAGTATTTT

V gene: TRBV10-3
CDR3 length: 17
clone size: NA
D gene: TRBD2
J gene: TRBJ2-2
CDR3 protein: CAISEVASGRVDGELFF
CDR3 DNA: TGTGCCATCAGTGAAGTCGCTAGCGGGAGGGTAGACGGGGAGCTGTTTTTT

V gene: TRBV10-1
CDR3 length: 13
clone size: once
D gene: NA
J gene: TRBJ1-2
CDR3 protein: CASSDRGGYGYTF
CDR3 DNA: TGCGCCAGCAGTGACAGGGGTGGCTATGGCTACACCTTC

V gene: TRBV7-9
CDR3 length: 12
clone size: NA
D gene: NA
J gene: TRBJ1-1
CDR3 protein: CASSLKGAEAFF
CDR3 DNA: TGTGCCAGCAGCCTTAAGGGGGCTGAAGCTTTCTTT

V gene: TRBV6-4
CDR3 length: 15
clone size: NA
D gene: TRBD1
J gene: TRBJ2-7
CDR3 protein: CASSTRTGESYEQYF
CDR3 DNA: TGTGCCAGCAGTACTAGGACAGGGGAGTCCTACGAGCAGTACTTC

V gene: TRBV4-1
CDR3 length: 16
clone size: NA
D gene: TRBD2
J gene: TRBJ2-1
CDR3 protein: CASSQGPLAVTLNQFF
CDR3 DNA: TGCGCCAGCAGCCAAGGCCCCCTAGCGGTCACCCTCAATCAGTTCTTC

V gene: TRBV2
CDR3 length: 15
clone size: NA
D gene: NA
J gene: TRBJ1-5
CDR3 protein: CASSREVSSNQPQHF
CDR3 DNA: TGTGCCAGCAGTCGTGAGGTATCTAGCAATCAGCCCCAGCATTTT

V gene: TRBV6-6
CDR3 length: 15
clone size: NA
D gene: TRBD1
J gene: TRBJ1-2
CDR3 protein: CASSFGTGGNYGYTF
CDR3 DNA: TGTGCCAGCAGTTTCGGGACAGGGGGGAACTATGGCTACACCTTC

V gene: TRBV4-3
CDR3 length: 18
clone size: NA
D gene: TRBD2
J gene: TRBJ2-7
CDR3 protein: CASSQYSGTSGPPYEQYF
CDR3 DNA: TGCGCCAGCAGCCAGTATTCGGGGACTAGCGGGCCACCCTACGAGCAGTACTTC

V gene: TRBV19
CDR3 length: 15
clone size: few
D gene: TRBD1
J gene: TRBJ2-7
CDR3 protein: CASQDPGQGAYEQYF
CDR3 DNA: TGTGCCAGCCAGGATCCCGGGCAGGGGGCTTACGAGCAGTACTTC

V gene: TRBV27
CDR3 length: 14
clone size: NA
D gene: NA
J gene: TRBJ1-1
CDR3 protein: CASRPTPMNTEAFF
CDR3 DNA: TGTGCCAGCAGGCCGACACCTATGAACACTGAAGCTTTCTTT

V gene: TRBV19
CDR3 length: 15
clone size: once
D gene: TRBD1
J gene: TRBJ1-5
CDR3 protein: CASSIQGQVNQPQHF
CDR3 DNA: TGTGCCAGTAGTATCCAAGGACAGGTCAATCAGCCCCAGCATTTT

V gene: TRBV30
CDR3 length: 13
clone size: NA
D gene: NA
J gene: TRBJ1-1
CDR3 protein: CAWSVEGTTEAFF
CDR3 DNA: TGTGCCTGGAGTGTAGAAGGGACAACTGAAGCTTTCTTT